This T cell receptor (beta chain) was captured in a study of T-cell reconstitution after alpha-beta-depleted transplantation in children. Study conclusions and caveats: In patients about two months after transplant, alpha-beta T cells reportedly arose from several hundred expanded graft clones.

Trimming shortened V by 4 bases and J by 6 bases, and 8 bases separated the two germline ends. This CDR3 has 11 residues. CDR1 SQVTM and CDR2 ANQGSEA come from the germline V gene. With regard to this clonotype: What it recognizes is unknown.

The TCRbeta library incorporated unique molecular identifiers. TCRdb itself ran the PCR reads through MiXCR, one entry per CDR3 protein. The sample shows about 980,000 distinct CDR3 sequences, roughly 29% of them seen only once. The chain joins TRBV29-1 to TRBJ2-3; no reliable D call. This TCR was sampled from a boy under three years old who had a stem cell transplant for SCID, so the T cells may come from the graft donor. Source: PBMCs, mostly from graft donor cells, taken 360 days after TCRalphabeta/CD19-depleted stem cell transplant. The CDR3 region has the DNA TGCAGCGTTGTGGCCCCGGATACGCAGTATTTT. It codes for CSVVAPDTQYF.